This T cell receptor beta chain was obtained from a study of cytomegalovirus exposure and HLA in healthy donors. The CDR3 is 16 amino acids. CDR1 LGHNA and CDR2 YSLEER come from the germline V gene. Trimming removed 0 bases from V and 2 bases from J; junction bases left unmatched: 7. This PCR relied on a set of 60 Vbeta primers and 13 Jbeta primers. Libraries were prepared by immunoSEQ multiplex PCR; TCRdb keeps only in-frame clonotypes and omits some of them. The table lists fewer than 200,000 clones, over 75% of them singletons. The chain couples TRBV4-3 to TRBJ2-7, with 7 bases that match TRBD1. The sequenced sample consisted of PBMCs. The sequence came from a man aged 35-49 years in good health and CMV-seronegative. CDR3 bases: TGCGCCAGCAGCCAAGATTTACAGGGGCCTGCCTACGAGCAGTACTTC. Translated, it gives CASSQDLQGPAYEQYF.